The subject of this entry is one T cell receptor (beta chain). Some clones are missing from TCRdb's copy, which holds only in-frame ones; the method was immunoSEQ multiplex PCR. The repertoire holds approximately 180,000 clones, with approximately 94% as singletons. Germline V CDR1 and CDR2: SGHNT, YYREEE (reference sequence). This CDR3 region has 15 residues. V was trimmed by 0 bases and J by 5 bases, leaving 14 bases between them. The sample is drawn from a study of control samples from healthy donors and cancer patients. The sample taken for sequencing was blood. The TCR originated in a woman aged 18 to 35 in good health. The gene calls are TRBV5-4 and TRBJ1-1, with a weak D call TRBD1 (5 bases). CDR3 in amino acids: CASSLVRNGGTEAFF. The CDR3 DNA sequence: TGTGCCAGCAGCTTGGTCCGCAACGGGGGTACTGAAGCTTTCTTT.